This T cell receptor (beta chain) was recovered during a study of tumor-infiltrating lymphocytes in primary liver carcinoma. Study results and caveats: The study used bulk unsorted samples and so did not compare CD4+ and CD8+ repertoires. Tumors had a top-250-clone fraction that was significantly higher than blood (p = 0.039). The overlap of tumor-adjacent and tumor-blood pairs was smaller than that of tumor region pairs.

The investigators made TCR beta cDNA from 400 to 500 ng total RNA, using a constant-region primer. Three-round nested multiplex PCR performed with slightly modified ARM-PCR produced the TCR beta libraries. With TRBV1-TRBV30 forward primers and a C-beta reverse primer, the first two PCR rounds were run for about 10 cycles each. TCRdb reanalysed the multiplex PCR reads using MiXCR and keeps one entry per CDR3 protein. The sample contains approximately 330,000 distinct CDR3 sequences, 65% of which appear only once. The study extracted blood RNA from unsorted whole blood and also extracted germline DNA. CDR1 and CDR2 from the germline V gene are ENHRY and SYGVKD. V was trimmed by 0 bases and J by 4 bases, leaving 15 bases between them. The CDR3 spans 17 residues. On this clonotype itself: Its specificity is unknown. This CDR3 is missing its conserved last phenylalanine or tryptophan, likely due to a read error.

The source is a man between 40 and 49 years old with primary liver carcinoma and hepatitis B virus infection. Sequencing input: peripheral blood. The V call is TRBV10-3, the J call TRBJ2-2; possibly TRBD2 for D (6 bases). The CDR3 nucleotides are TGTGCCATCAGTGAGTCGCAAGGCGGGGAAGGCACCGGGGAGCTGTTTCTT. Its protein product is CAISESQGGEGTGELFL.